The 17 T cell receptor beta chains presented below share a single source sample, sequenced in a study of OX40 agonist ivuxolimab in advanced cancers. Clones were sequenced by immunoSEQ multiplex PCR, and TCRdb holds only the in-frame ones, with some missing. The sample records 60,000 or so clones, just over 85% being singletons. Sequenced material: CD4+ or CD8+ T cells sorted from blood, taken in a trial of the OX40 agonist ivuxolimab. These TCRs come from an adult with an advanced solid tumor such as melanoma, head and neck, liver or kidney cancer.

The chain joins TRBV5-4 to TRBJ2-1; D remains ambiguous. Per germline, CDR1 SGHNT and CDR2 YYREEE (reference sequence). The CDR3 is 13 amino acids. V gave up 0 bases and J gave up 7 bases, with 8 bases separating them. The CDR3, as DNA: TGTGCCAGCAGCTTGGCCGTAGGGAATGAGCAGTTCTTC. Its translation is CASSLAVGNEQFF.

This chain uses TRBV5-6 with TRBJ2-7; TRBD1 or TRBD2 may be the D gene (6 bases each). V lost 1 base, J lost 2 bases, and 13 bases lay in between. Germline V lookup: CDR1 SGHDT, CDR2 YYEEEE. This CDR3 has 15 residues. This CDR3 is CASSLLQGRTYEQYF. The CDR3 DNA sequence: TGTGCCAGCAGCTTGTTGCAGGGGAGGACCTACGAGCAGTACTTC.

V gene TRBV19 combines with J gene TRBJ1-5; D call uncertain. The CDR3 has 16 amino acids. Germline V CDR1 and CDR2: LNHDA, SQIVND (reference sequence). The germline V and J ends were trimmed by 7 bases and 0 bases, with 16 bases remaining between them. This CDR3 is CASTPTPQISNQPQHF. The DNA of the CDR3 is TGTGCCAGTACCCCCACCCCCCAAATTAGCAATCAGCCCCAGCATTTT.

The chain is built from TRBV5-1 and TRBJ1-1; D is perhaps TRBD1 (5 bases). The CDR3 length is 14 residues. Germline V gene sequence: CDR1 SGHRS, CDR2 YFSETQ. Trimming cost V 2 bases and J 2 bases, with 10 bases left between them. The CDR3 DNA follows: TGCGCCAGCAGCTTCGAGGGGTCTAACACTGAAGCTTTCTTT. Protein product: CASSFEGSNTEAFF. Together with reference TRBV5-1 and TRBJ1-1, the CDR3 gives the full variable domain: KAGVTQTPRYLIKTRGQQVTLSCSPISGHRSVSWYQQTPGQGLQFLFEYFSETQRNKGNFPGRFSGRQFSNSRSEMNVSTLELGDSALYLCASSFEGSNTEAFFGQGTRLTVV.

This clone appeared once. The rearrangement joins TRBV5-4 to TRBJ1-2; D not certain. V dropped 8 bases and J dropped 7 bases, with 21 bases sitting between them. This CDR3 has 14 amino acids. CDR1 is SGHNT, CDR2 YYREEE, per germline (reference sequence). CDR3 in amino acids: CASTAFGKGPGYTF. The CDR3 DNA reads as TGTGCCAGTACCGCATTCGGGAAGGGCCCTGGCTACACCTTC.

V usage is TRBV5-1 and J usage is TRBJ1-4; D ambiguous. CDR1 and CDR2 (germline): SGHRS, YFSETQ. CDR3 size: 14 residues. V shed 0 bases and J shed 2 bases, with 5 bases lying between them. CDR3 coding DNA: TGCGCCAGCAGCTTGGGACGGACTAATGAAAAACTGTTTTTT. Residues: CASSLGRTNEKLFF.

J is TRBJ2-1 and V is TRBV19; perhaps TRBD1 as D (6 bases). Germline loops: CDR1 LNHDA, CDR2 SQIVND (reference sequence). CDR3 size: 13 residues. The V and J ends lost 7 bases and 10 bases respectively, with 17 bases between them. CDR3 coding DNA: TGTGCCAGTACACAGGGTGGGACAAGGGAGCAGTTCTTC. As protein: CASTQGGTREQFF.

This clone showed up just once. The chain carries TRBV4-2 and TRBJ2-6; the D call may be TRBD1 or TRBD2 (5 bases each). Trimming removed 4 bases at V and 0 bases at J, with 16 bases between. This CDR3 is built from 18 residues. Per the germline V gene, CDR1 is LGHNA and CDR2 is YNFKEQ. The CDR3 coding sequence is TGTGCCAGCAGCCTTAAGTCCCCGGGGCACTCTGGGGCCAACGTCCTGACTTTC. Translation: CASSLKSPGHSGANVLTF.

This chain links TRBV5-1 with TRBJ2-5; D unresolved. V was clipped by 2 bases and J by 5 bases, with 10 bases between them. The V gene's germline CDR1 is SGHRS and CDR2 YFSETQ. This CDR3 is 13 amino acids long. CDR3 in DNA: TGCGCCAGCAGCTTTGAACTGAGGGAGACCCAGTACTTC. This codes for CASSFELRETQYF.

The V and J genes are TRBV15 and TRBJ2-7, with D unresolved. Germline CDR1 is LNHNV and CDR2 is YYDKDF (reference sequence). The CDR3 is 15 residues long. Trimming cost V 2 bases and J 0 bases, with 11 bases left between them. Written as DNA, the CDR3 is TGTGCCACCAGCAGAATGCAGAAGAGCTCCTACGAGCAGTACTTC. This translates into CATSRMQKSSYEQYF.

This sequence joins TRBV6-5 and TRBJ2-1, with D maybe TRBD2 (5 bases). The CDR3 is made up of 11 amino acids. Germline CDR1 MNHEY, CDR2 SVGAGI. V was cut by 4 bases and J by 7 bases, with 5 bases left in between. CDR3 in amino acids: CASSWRNEQFF. In DNA form, the CDR3 reads TGTGCCAGCAGTTGGAGGAATGAGCAGTTCTTC.

The chain combines TRBV6-1 with TRBJ2-7; 8 bases agree with TRBD1. The V gene end was trimmed by 7 bases and the J gene end by 4 bases; junction bases not matched to a gene: 12. There are 15 residues in the CDR3. In germline, CDR1 is MNHNS, CDR2 SASEGT. CDR3 DNA: TGTGCCAGCATTCCAGGGGGGACAGGCCTTTACGAGCAGTACTTC. Translation gives CASIPGGTGLYEQYF.

The CDR3 protein is CASRDTGVTEKLFF. The DNA for the CDR3 is TGTGCCAGTAGAGATACAGGGGTGACTGAAAAACTGTTTTTT. V is TRBV19 and J is TRBJ1-4, with 7 positions matching TRBD1. This CDR3 has 14 amino acids. After removal of 6 bases from V and 7 bases from J, the junction contained 8 bases not matched to a gene. Germline V CDR1 and CDR2: LNHDA, SQIVND (reference sequence).

The gene calls are TRBV10-2 and TRBJ2-7; D may correspond to TRBD1 or TRBD2 (5 bases each). Between the trimmed V and J ends, which lost 7 bases and 3 bases, there was a span of 13 bases. Germline V gene lookup returns CDR1 WSHSY and CDR2 SAAADI. CDR3 length: 13 residues. This CDR3 is CASMGRAGYEQYF. The CDR3 DNA is TGCGCCAGCATGGGCAGGGCGGGCTACGAGCAGTACTTC.

The chain links TRBV28 to TRBJ2-5; D remains unclear. Trimming took 5 bases from V and 2 from J, leaving 12 bases between them. CDR1 MDHEN and CDR2 SYDVKM come from the germline V gene. The CDR3 contains 14 residues. CDR3 DNA sequence: TGTGCCAGCAGTACCCGAAGGGAACAAGAGACCCAGTACTTC. Protein product: CASSTRREQETQYF.

Remarks on this clone: Mismatch with germline at one junction end may stem from a read error. The chain has TRBV14 and TRBJ2-7; 7 nucleotides line up with TRBD1. Germline lookup yields CDR1 SGHDN and CDR2 FVKESK. The CDR3 length is 11 residues. CDR3 nucleotide sequence: TGTGCCAGCAGCCAGGCCGGGACAGCCTCGTTC. Protein: CASSQAGTASF.

The chain has TRBV5-4 and TRBJ2-1; 13 bases line up with TRBD2. J lost 3 bases, V lost 4 bases, and 4 bases had no gene match. The CDR3 contains 16 residues. Per germline, CDR1 SGHNT and CDR2 YYREEE (reference sequence). The CDR3 sequence is CASSVGLAGIYNEQFF. CDR3 in DNA: TGTGCCAGCAGCGTGGGACTAGCGGGAATCTACAATGAGCAGTTCTTC.